Sequencing of this TCR beta chain was carried out in a study of blood T cell repertoires in COVID-19 (TCRdb year 2020). Context from the whole study: Samples covering the acute and convalescent phases of COVID-19 were provided by collaborators in the United States, Italy and Spain. The repertoires were made available in a free public database intended to serve as a resource for research on the immune response to SARS-CoV-2. The samples were drawn from the first 160 participants of the ongoing ImmuneRACE study and from more than 1,000 subjects provided by 6 global collaborators. Where available, HLA class I and class II types were obtained from metadata supplied by the sample provider rather than from assay-based typing. The sample metadata nearly always contained a de-identified subject ID, COVID-19 status, age in years and sex. The dataset comprised deeply sampled blood TCRbeta repertoires from subjects exposed to, actively infected with, or recovered from COVID-19. The material from the prospective study consisted of cDNA or gDNA derived from T cells, B-cell-depleted T cells, or PBMCs.

This clone has only a few counts. Its binding antigen is unknown. Base qualities are not provided; no much larger clone lies one nucleotide away. Collaborating institutions collected whole blood in K2EDTA tubes following their own protocols. For TCRbeta analysis, collaborators shipped samples in one of three forms: frozen whole blood, isolated PBMCs, or DNA extracted from either of those sample types. TCRbeta CDR3 regions were amplified from genomic DNA by means of the immunoSEQ Assay, a bias-controlled multiplex PCR. The authors' analysis ran thus. The number of nucleated cells in each sample was estimated from the amplification of reference gene primers within the assay. Sequence reads were collapsed and filtered to measure the absolute abundance of every unique TCRbeta CDR3 rearrangement. For each sample, productive Simpson clonality was calculated as the square root of Simpson's diversity index over productive rearrangements. TCRdb retrieved this table from immuneACCESS and kept in-frame rearrangements only. Not all clones are present; in checked studies, unresolved V genes account for under half, and no reason is known for the remainder. V and J calls and clone size are as listed in that table; D and trimming were resolved from the DNA. The sample data list tens of thousands of clones, and under 90% of these were observed just once. Of the sample, around 4.1% falls within the top ten clones.

Broader findings and caveats from the paper: Clinical and demographic metadata were provided uncurated, with the amount varying by source and participant.

The junction shows trimming of 5 bases on V and 1 base on J, and the gene matches do not reach 2 bases of it. Per the germline V gene, KGHDR is the CDR1 and SFDVKD is the CDR2. The CDR3 runs 15 amino acids, cysteine and phenylalanine included. The DNA shown is the 45-base CDR3, in frame from base 1. The material sequenced was peripheral blood. This chain is built from TRBV24-1 and TRBJ2-3; TRBD2 fits 10 bases in the junction. The clonotype comes from a woman in her sixties with acute or convalescent COVID-19. The CDR3 in this case is CATSVGLAGTDTQYF. Read as DNA, the sequence is TGTGCCACCAGTGTAGGACTAGCGGGCACAGATACGCAGTATTTT.